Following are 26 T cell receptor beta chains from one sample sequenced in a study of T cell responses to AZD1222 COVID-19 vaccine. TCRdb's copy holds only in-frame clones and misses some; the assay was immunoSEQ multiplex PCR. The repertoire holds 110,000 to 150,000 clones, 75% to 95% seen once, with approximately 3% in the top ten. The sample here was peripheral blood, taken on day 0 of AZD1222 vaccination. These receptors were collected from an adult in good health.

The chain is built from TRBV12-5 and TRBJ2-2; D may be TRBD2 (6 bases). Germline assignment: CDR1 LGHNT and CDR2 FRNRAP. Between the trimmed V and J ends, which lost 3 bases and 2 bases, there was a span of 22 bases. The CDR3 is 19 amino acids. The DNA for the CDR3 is TGTGCTAGTGGTTTCGGTCAAGGGAGGCAGCGAAAAAACACCGGGGAGCTGTTTTTT. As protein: CASGFGQGRQRKNTGELFF.

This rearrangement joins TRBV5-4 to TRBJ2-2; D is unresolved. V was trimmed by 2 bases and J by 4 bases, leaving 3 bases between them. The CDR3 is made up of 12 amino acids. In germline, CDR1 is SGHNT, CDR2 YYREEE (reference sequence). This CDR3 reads CASSFPTGELFF. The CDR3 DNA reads TGTGCCAGCAGCTTCCCCACCGGGGAGCTGTTTTTT. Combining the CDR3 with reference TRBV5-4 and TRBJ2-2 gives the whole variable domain ETGVTQSPTHLIKTRGQQVTLRCSSQSGHNTVSWYQQALGQGPQFIFQYYREEENGRGNFPPRFSGLQFPNYSSELNVNALELDDSALYLCASSFPTGELFFGEGSRLTVL.

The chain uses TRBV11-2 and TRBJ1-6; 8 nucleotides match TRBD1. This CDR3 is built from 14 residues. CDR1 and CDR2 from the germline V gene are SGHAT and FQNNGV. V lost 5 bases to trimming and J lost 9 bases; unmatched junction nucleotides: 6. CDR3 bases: TGTGCCAGCAGCCCGTATACAGGGGGTTCACCCCTCCACTTT. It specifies CASSPYTGGSPLHF.

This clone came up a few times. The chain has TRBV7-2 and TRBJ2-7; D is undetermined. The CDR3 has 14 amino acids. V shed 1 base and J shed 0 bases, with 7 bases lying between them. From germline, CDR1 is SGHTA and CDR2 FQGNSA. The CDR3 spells CASSLGRSSYEQYF. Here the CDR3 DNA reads TGTGCCAGCAGCTTAGGTCGCAGCTCCTACGAGCAGTACTTC.

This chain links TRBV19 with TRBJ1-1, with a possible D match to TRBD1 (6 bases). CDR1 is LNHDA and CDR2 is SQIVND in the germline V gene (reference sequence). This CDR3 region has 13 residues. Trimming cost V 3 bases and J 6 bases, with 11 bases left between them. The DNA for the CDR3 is TGTGCCAGTAGTATGGGGGGCGGTTCTGAAGCTTTCTTT. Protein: CASSMGGGSEAFF. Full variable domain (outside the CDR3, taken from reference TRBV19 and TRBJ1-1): DGGITQSPKYLFRKEGQNVTLSCEQNLNHDAMYWYRQDPGQGLRLIYYSQIVNDFQKGDIAEGYSVSREKKESFPLTVTSAQKNPTAFYLCASSMGGGSEAFFGQGTRLTVV.

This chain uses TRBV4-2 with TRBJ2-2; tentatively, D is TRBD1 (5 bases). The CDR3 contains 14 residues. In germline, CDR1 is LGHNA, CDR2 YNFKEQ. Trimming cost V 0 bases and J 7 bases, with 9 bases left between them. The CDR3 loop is CASSQERGIGELFF. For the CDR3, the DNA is TGTGCCAGCAGCCAAGAAAGGGGCATCGGGGAGCTGTTTTTT.

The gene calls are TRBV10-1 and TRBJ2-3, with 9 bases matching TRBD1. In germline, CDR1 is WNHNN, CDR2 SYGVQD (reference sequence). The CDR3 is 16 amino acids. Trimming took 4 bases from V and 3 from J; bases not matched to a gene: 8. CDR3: CASSVARDRATDTQYF. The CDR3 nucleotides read TGCGCCAGCAGTGTCGCCCGGGACAGGGCGACAGATACGCAGTATTTT.

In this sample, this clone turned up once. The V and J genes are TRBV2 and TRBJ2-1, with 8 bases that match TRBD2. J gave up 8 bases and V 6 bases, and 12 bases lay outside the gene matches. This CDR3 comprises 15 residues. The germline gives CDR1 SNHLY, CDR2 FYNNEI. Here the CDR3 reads CASRARGGSSHEQFF. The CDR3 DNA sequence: TGTGCCAGCAGAGCCCGGGGGGGATCAAGCCATGAGCAGTTCTTC.

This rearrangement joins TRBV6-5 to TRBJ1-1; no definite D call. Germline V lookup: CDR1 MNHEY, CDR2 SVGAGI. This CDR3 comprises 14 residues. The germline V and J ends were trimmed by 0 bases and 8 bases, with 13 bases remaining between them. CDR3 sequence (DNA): TGTGCCAGCAGTTACTCGATGGAGGCCGCCGAAGCTTTCTTT. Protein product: CASSYSMEAAEAFF.

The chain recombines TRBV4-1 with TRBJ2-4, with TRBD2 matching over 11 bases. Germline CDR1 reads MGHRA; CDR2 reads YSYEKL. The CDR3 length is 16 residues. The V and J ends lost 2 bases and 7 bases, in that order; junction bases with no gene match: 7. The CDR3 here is CASSQFTSGSINIQYF. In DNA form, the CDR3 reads TGCGCCAGCAGCCAATTTACTAGCGGGAGTATTAACATTCAGTACTTC.

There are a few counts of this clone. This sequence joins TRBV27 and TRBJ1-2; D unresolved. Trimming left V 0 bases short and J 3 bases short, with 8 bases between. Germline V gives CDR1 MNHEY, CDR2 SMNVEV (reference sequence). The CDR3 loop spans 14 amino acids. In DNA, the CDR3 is TGTGCCAGCAGTTTATCAGGGAGAGACTATGGCTACACCTTC. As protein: CASSLSGRDYGYTF.

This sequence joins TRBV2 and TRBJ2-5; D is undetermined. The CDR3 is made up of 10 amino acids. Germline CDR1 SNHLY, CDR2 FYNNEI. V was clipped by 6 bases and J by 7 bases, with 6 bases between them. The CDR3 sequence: CASRWGTQYF. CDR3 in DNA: TGTGCCAGCAGATGGGGGACCCAGTACTTC.

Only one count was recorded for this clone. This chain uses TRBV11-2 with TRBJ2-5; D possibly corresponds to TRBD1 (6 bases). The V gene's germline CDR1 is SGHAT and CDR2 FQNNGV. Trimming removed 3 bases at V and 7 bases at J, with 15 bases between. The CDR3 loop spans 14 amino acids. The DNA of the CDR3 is TGTGCCAGCAGCTTCAGAGGGGGTGAGGGGACCCAGTACTTC. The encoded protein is CASSFRGGEGTQYF.

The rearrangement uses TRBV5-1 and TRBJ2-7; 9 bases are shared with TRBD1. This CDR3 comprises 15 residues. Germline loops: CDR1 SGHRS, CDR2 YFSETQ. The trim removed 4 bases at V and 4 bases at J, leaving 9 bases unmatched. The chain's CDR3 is CASSHPGTGIYEQYF. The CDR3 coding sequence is TGCGCCAGCAGCCACCCTGGGACAGGGATTTACGAGCAGTACTTC.

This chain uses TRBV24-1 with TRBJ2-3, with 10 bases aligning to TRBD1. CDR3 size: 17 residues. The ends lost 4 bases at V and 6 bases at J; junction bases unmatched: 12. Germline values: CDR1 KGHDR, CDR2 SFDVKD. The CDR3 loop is CATSDFAGTGEVDTQYF. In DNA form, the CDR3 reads TGTGCCACCAGTGACTTTGCCGGGACAGGGGAGGTGGATACGCAGTATTTT.

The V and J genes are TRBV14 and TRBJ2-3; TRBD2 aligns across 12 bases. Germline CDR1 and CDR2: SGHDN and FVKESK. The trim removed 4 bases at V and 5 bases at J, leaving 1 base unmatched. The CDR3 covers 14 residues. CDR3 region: CASSRTSGVDTQYF. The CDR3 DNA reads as TGTGCCAGCAGCCGGACTAGCGGGGTAGATACGCAGTATTTT.

The CDR3, as DNA: TGTGCCAGCAGCCCGGGGACTAGCGGGAGTTTTGTGGCAGATACGCAGTATTTT. Amino acids: CASSPGTSGSFVADTQYF. The gene calls are TRBV3-1 (or the pseudogene TRBV3-2) and TRBJ2-3, with 14 bases fitting TRBD2. The V segment lost 4 bases and the J segment 4 bases; nucleotides outside the gene matches: 10. Germline CDR1 and CDR2: LGHDT and YNNKEL (reference sequence). The CDR3 is 18 residues long.

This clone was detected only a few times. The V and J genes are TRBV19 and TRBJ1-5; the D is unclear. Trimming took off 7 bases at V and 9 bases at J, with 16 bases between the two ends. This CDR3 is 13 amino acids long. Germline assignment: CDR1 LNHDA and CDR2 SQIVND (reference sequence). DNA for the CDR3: TGTGCCAGTAAGTGGACTCAACTGGGGCCCCAGCATTTT. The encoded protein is CASKWTQLGPQHF. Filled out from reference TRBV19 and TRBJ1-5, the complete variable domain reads DGGITQSPKYLFRKEGQNVTLSCEQNLNHDAMYWYRQDPGQGLRLIYYSQIVNDFQKGDIAEGYSVSREKKESFPLTVTSAQKNPTAFYLCASKWTQLGPQHFGDGTRLSIL.

The CDR3 spells CATSSTGGKTEAFF. The DNA of the CDR3 is TGTGCCACCAGCTCCACAGGGGGCAAAACTGAAGCTTTCTTT. V is TRBV24-1 and J is TRBJ1-1; TRBD1 matches at 9 bases. The CDR3 runs to 14 residues. Germline loops: CDR1 KGHDR, CDR2 SFDVKD. The V and J ends lost 7 bases and 5 bases, in that order; junction bases with no gene match: 7.

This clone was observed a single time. The CDR3 is CASGPPRMNTEAFF. In DNA, the CDR3 is TGTGCCAGCGGCCCCCCTCGGATGAACACTGAAGCTTTCTTT. The V call is TRBV5-5, the J call TRBJ1-1, with D unresolved. Per the germline V gene, CDR1 is SGHKS and CDR2 is YYEKEE (reference sequence). V was trimmed by 7 bases and J by 0 bases, leaving 13 bases between them. The CDR3 consists of 14 residues.

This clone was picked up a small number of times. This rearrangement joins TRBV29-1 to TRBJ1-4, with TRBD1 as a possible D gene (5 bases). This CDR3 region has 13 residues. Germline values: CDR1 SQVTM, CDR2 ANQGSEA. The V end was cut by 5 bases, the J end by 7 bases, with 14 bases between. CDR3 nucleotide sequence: TGCAGCGTTCCCCACCTCGGGGGTGAAAAACTGTTTTTT. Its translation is CSVPHLGGEKLFF.

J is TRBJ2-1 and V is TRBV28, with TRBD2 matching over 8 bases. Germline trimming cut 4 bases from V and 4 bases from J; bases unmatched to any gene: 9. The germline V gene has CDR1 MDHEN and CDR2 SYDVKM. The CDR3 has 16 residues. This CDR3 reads CASSSLVGGRYNEQFF. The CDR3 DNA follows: TGTGCCAGCAGTTCCCTCGTAGGCGGGAGGTACAATGAGCAGTTCTTC.

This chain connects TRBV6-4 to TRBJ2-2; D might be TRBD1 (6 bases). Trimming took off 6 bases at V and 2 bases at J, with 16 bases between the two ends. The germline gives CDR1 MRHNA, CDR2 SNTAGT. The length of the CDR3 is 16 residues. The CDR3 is CASSPRDTPNTGELFF. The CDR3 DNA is TGTGCCAGCAGCCCCCGGGACACACCAAACACCGGGGAGCTGTTTTTT.

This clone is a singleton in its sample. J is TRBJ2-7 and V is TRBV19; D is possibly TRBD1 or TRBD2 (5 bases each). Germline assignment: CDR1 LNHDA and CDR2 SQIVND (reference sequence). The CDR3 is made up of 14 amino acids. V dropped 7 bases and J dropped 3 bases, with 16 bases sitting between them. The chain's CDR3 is CASNPTGLGYEQYF. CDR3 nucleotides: TGTGCCAGTAACCCGACGGGGCTAGGCTACGAGCAGTACTTC.

In DNA form, the CDR3 reads TGTGCCAGCAGTCCGGGACAGGGGGCCTACGAGCAGTACTTC. It translates to CASSPGQGAYEQYF. V usage is TRBV25-1 and J usage is TRBJ2-7; 11 nucleotides align to TRBD1. V lost 5 bases and J lost 2; bases outside the gene matches: 2. Germline loops: CDR1 MGHDK, CDR2 SYGVNS. The CDR3 is 14 residues long.

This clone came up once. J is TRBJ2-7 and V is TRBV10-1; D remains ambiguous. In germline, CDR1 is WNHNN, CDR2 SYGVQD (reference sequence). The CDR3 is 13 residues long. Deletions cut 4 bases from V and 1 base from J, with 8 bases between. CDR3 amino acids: CASSGARSYEQYF. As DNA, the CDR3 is TGCGCCAGCAGTGGGGCCAGATCCTACGAGCAGTACTTC.